The 30 T cell receptor beta chains in this list originate from one sample, sequenced in a study of shared clonotypes between healthy human individuals. The data were produced by immunoSEQ multiplex PCR, yet TCRdb's version contains in-frame clones alone and is incomplete. Of hundreds of thousands of clones detected, approximately 79% appear once; the ten largest clones hold over 1.5%. Sample: memory CD4+ T cells sorted from blood. The subset denotes: CD45RA-negative fraction. Receptor source: a woman in her thirties in good health.

The rearrangement joins TRBV28 to TRBJ1-4; D remains unclear. Trimming removed 2 bases at V and 7 bases at J, with 14 bases between. The CDR3 totals 15 residues. Germline CDR1 and CDR2: MDHEN and SYDVKM. CDR3 amino acids: CASSLGSGSREKLFF. The CDR3 nucleotides are TGTGCCAGCAGTTTAGGGTCAGGATCGCGTGAAAAACTGTTTTTT.

This clone was seen a handful of times. V gene TRBV2 combines with J gene TRBJ2-7, with 12 bases matching TRBD2. J was trimmed by 5 bases and V by 7 bases; bases with no gene match: 9. The CDR3 is 15 residues long. Germline CDR1 SNHLY, CDR2 FYNNEI. DNA of the CDR3: TGTGCCAGCAAGAGACTAGCGGGAGTATCCCACGAGCAGTACTTC. It codes for CASKRLAGVSHEQYF.

The rearrangement links TRBV7-7 to TRBJ2-2; 9 positions match TRBD1. CDR1 is SSHAT and CDR2 is FNYEAQ in the germline V gene (reference sequence). The ends lost 5 bases at V and 5 bases at J; junction bases unmatched: 6. This CDR3 is 15 amino acids long. The DNA of the CDR3 is TGTGCCAGCAGCAAAGGGACAGGGCGAACCGGGGAGCTGTTTTTT. Translated, it gives CASSKGTGRTGELFF. The entire variable domain, with the rest obtained from reference TRBV7-7 and TRBJ2-2, is as follows: GAGVSQSPRYKVTKRGQDVTLRCDPISSHATLYWYQQALGQGPEFLTYFNYEAQPDKSGLPSDRFSAERPEGSISTLTIQRTEQRDSAMYRCASSKGTGRTGELFFGEGSRLTVL.

This clone was counted between two and nine times. The V and J genes are TRBV6-1 and TRBJ2-7, with D maybe TRBD2 (6 bases). The length of the CDR3 is 15 residues. Between the trimmed V and J ends, which lost 7 bases and 4 bases, there was a span of 20 bases. The V gene's germline CDR1 is MNHNS and CDR2 SASEGT. In DNA form, the CDR3 reads TGTGCCAGCAAAAGGGCCCGGGACTCACAATACGAGCAGTACTTC. This sequence encodes CASKRARDSQYEQYF.

The chain employs TRBV9 and TRBJ2-3; 12 bases fit TRBD2. This CDR3 has 17 amino acids. CDR1 SGDLS and CDR2 YYNGEE come from the germline V gene. V trimming: 0 bases; J trimming: 2 bases; junction bases outside the gene matches: 4. CDR3 DNA: TGTGCCAGCAGCGTAGCACTAGCGGGAGGTATCACAGATACGCAGTATTTT. Its protein is CASSVALAGGITDTQYF.

The V and J genes are TRBV6-5 and TRBJ1-2, with TRBD1 identical over 9 bases. Germline V CDR1 and CDR2: MNHEY, SVGAGI. The CDR3 has 14 amino acids. Losses at the gene ends were 6 bases for V and 4 bases for J; bases not matched to a gene: 6. CDR3: CASRQGQGGYGYTF. CDR3 DNA sequence: TGTGCCAGCAGGCAGGGACAGGGTGGCTATGGCTACACCTTC.

The rearrangement uses TRBV16 and TRBJ2-3, with D possibly being TRBD2 (5 bases). The length of the CDR3 is 15 residues. The germline CDR1 and CDR2 sequences are KGHSY and FQNENV. The germline V and J ends were trimmed by 0 bases and 0 bases, with 7 bases remaining between them. The CDR3 reads CASSQSRTSTDTQYF. Here the CDR3 DNA reads TGTGCCAGCAGCCAATCGCGGACTAGCACAGATACGCAGTATTTT. Using reference TRBV16 and TRBJ2-3 for the parts outside the CDR3, the full variable domain is GEEVAQTPKHLVRGEGQKAKLYCAPIKGHSYVFWYQQVLKNEFKFLISFQNENVFDETGMPKERFSAKCLPNSPCSLEIQATKLEDSAVYFCASSQSRTSTDTQYFGPGTRLTVL.

The genes are TRBV4-1 and TRBJ2-7; D gene unclear. V dropped 2 bases and J dropped 3 bases, with 11 bases sitting between them. The CDR3 contains 14 residues. In germline, CDR1 is MGHRA, CDR2 YSYEKL. CDR3 sequence: CASSQIGTIYEQYF. CDR3 in DNA: TGCGCCAGCAGCCAAATCGGCACAATCTACGAGCAGTACTTC.

The sample holds a few counts of this clone. J is TRBJ2-1 and V is TRBV5-8; TRBD2 matches at 7 bases. CDR3 length equals 15 residues. Germline trimming cut 6 bases from V and 0 bases from J; bases unmatched to any gene: 6. Looked up from germline, CDR1 is SGHTS and CDR2 is YDEGEE. This chain's CDR3 is CASIGGRSSYNEQFF. The CDR3 nucleotides read TGTGCCAGCATAGGCGGGAGAAGCTCCTACAATGAGCAGTTCTTC.

This clone was counted a single time. The chain couples TRBV7-3 to TRBJ2-5; TRBD2 agrees at 13 bases. J was trimmed by 6 bases and V by 0 bases; bases with no gene match: 16. This CDR3 region has 20 residues. Per germline, CDR1 SGHTA and CDR2 FQGTGA. Here the CDR3 reads CASSLTSIPRLAGGQQTQYF. DNA for the CDR3: TGTGCCAGCAGCTTAACCTCCATCCCCAGACTAGCGGGAGGACAGCAGACCCAGTACTTC. Supplemented by reference TRBV7-3 and TRBJ2-5, the full variable domain reads GAGVSQTPSNKVTEKGKYVELRCDPISGHTALYWYRQSLGQGPEFLIYFQGTGAADDSGLPNDRFFAVRPEGSVSTLKIQRTERGDSAVYLCASSLTSIPRLAGGQQTQYFGPGTRLLVL.

The chain combines TRBV2 with TRBJ2-2; D unresolved. Trimming cost V 4 bases and J 1 base, with 13 bases left between them. Germline CDR1 reads SNHLY; CDR2 reads FYNNEI. There are 16 residues in the CDR3. CDR3 sequence reads: CASSVRHPMNTGELFF. DNA of the CDR3: TGTGCCAGCAGTGTTAGGCACCCTATGAACACCGGGGAGCTGTTTTTT.

Details on this clone: The junction shows a germline mismatch at one end, possibly a read error. This sequence joins TRBV30 and TRBJ1-5; the D gene is possibly TRBD1 (5 bases). This CDR3 comprises 14 residues. Germline V gene sequence: CDR1 GTSNPN, CDR2 SVGIG (reference sequence). This CDR3 reads CASPRRGPTWGGSF. In DNA form, the CDR3 reads TGTGCCTCACCCCGGAGGGGACCGACTTGGGGGGGGTCTTTT.

This chain joins TRBV4-1 and TRBJ2-7; D gene unclear. The CDR3 consists of 16 residues. The germline V gene encodes CDR1 MGHRA and CDR2 YSYEKL. V was pared by 3 bases and J by 4 bases, with 19 bases between. CDR3 nucleotide sequence: TGCGCCAGCAGCCAGTCAGCCGGGCCCAAGCTATACGAGCAGTACTTC. Translation gives CASSQSAGPKLYEQYF.

The gene calls are TRBV30 and TRBJ2-7, with 9 bases fitting TRBD1. V lost 1 base, J lost 2 bases, and 9 bases stayed unmatched. CDR1 and CDR2 (germline): GTSNPN, SVGIG (reference sequence). This CDR3 contains 16 residues. In DNA, the CDR3 is TGTGCCTGGAGTGGGAGGTGGGGACAGGGCACCTACGAGCAGTACTTC. Residues: CAWSGRWGQGTYEQYF.

This clone was seen a single time. The chain uses TRBV15 and TRBJ2-5; D may be TRBD2 (6 bases). This CDR3 is built from 18 residues. Germline V gene data show CDR1 as LNHNV and CDR2 as YYDKDF (reference sequence). The germline V and J ends were trimmed by 0 bases and 1 base, with 18 bases remaining between them. DNA for the CDR3: TGTGCCACCAGCAGAGATGAAAGGGGCCGGGGGTTCCAAGAGACCCAGTACTTC. Its translation is CATSRDERGRGFQETQYF.

The chain has TRBV2 and TRBJ2-1; D call uncertain. Trimming cost V 1 base and J 3 bases, with 10 bases left between them. The CDR3 contains 15 residues. The germline CDR1 and CDR2 sequences are SNHLY and FYNNEI. The CDR3 nucleotides are TGTGCCAGCAGTGAAGAAGACTCACACTACAATGAGCAGTTCTTC. Translating it yields CASSEEDSHYNEQFF.

The chain links TRBV18 to TRBJ2-2; D gene unclear. CDR3 length equals 14 residues. Trimming removed 2 bases at V and 6 bases at J, with 10 bases between. Germline assignment: CDR1 KGHSH and CDR2 LQKENI. The CDR3 coding sequence is TGTGCCAGCTCACCAGAGGCTTGGGCCGGGGAGCTGTTTTTT. Residues: CASSPEAWAGELFF.

Only one count was recorded for this clone. The chain employs TRBV9 and TRBJ2-1; 8 bases map to TRBD2. The CDR3 consists of 16 residues. Trimming took 4 bases from V and 2 from J; bases not matched to a gene: 8. Germline CDR1 is SGDLS and CDR2 is YYNGEE. The CDR3 DNA follows: TGTGCCAGCAGCCCGAGGGGTAGCGGGGCCTACAATGAGCAGTTCTTC. It translates to CASSPRGSGAYNEQFF.

This clone appeared many times. The chain recombines TRBV5-1 with TRBJ1-2; 7 bases match TRBD1. The CDR3 is 13 residues long. Germline values: CDR1 SGHRS, CDR2 YFSETQ. V shed 4 bases and J 3 bases; nucleotides not matched to a gene: 3. The CDR3 nucleotides are TGCGCCAGCAGCAAAGGGACAGACTATGGCTACACCTTC. Residues: CASSKGTDYGYTF.

This CDR3 is CATSGKGRLNQPQHF. The CDR3, as DNA: TGTGCCACCAGCGGCAAGGGACGGCTAAATCAGCCCCAGCATTTT. The chain is built from TRBV15 and TRBJ1-5; maybe TRBD1 (5 bases). Looked up from germline, CDR1 is LNHNV and CDR2 is YYDKDF (reference sequence). V was pared by 5 bases and J by 4 bases, with 15 bases between. The length of the CDR3 is 15 residues.

This rearrangement joins TRBV19 to TRBJ2-3; 8 nucleotides agree with TRBD1. The germline V gene has CDR1 LNHDA and CDR2 SQIVND (reference sequence). V was clipped by 9 bases and J by 0 bases; unmatched bases: 14. There are 17 residues in the CDR3. Here the CDR3 DNA reads TGTGCCAGCAACTTACCCGGGACAGGAATGAGCACAGATACGCAGTATTTT. Protein product: CASNLPGTGMSTDTQYF.

This sequence joins TRBV25-1 and TRBJ2-2; 10 positions agree with TRBD1. The V segment lost 4 bases and the J segment 6 bases; nucleotides outside the gene matches: 11. The CDR3 runs to 17 residues. CDR1 MGHDK and CDR2 SYGVNS come from the germline V gene. The CDR3 spells CASSGEYRDRGSGELFF. As DNA, the CDR3 is TGTGCCAGCAGTGGGGAATACCGGGACAGGGGTTCCGGGGAGCTGTTTTTT.

There are a few counts of this clone. The chain joins TRBV30 to TRBJ1-4; TRBD1 might be the D (6 bases). The CDR3 runs 13 residues. Germline V CDR1 and CDR2: GTSNPN, SVGIG (reference sequence). V gave up 5 bases and J gave up 12 bases, with 19 bases separating them. The CDR3 sequence is CAWSRGLLRELFF. The DNA for the CDR3 is TGTGCCTGGTCCAGGGGCCTTCTGAGAGAACTGTTTTTT. The full variable domain, rest sourced from reference TRBV30 and TRBJ1-4, is SQTIHQWPATLVQPVGSPLSLECTVEGTSNPNLYWYRQAAGRGLQLLFYSVGIGQISSEVPQNLSASRPQDRQFILSSKKLLLSDSGFYLCAWSRGLLRELFFGSGTQLSVL.

This CDR3 is CASTDRTNTGELFF. The CDR3 bases are TGTGCCAGCACGGACAGGACGAACACCGGGGAGCTGTTTTTT. V is TRBV25-1 and J is TRBJ2-2, with 7 positions matching TRBD1. CDR1 MGHDK and CDR2 SYGVNS come from the germline V gene. The CDR3 runs to 14 residues. Trimming took 7 bases from V and 0 from J; bases not matched to a gene: 2.

About this clone: This CDR3 is also generated by other DNA sequences in the sample. The chain joins TRBV15 to TRBJ1-2; D unresolved. This CDR3 comprises 12 residues. Trimming left V 3 bases short and J 5 bases short, with 7 bases between. Per germline, CDR1 LNHNV and CDR2 YYDKDF (reference sequence). The CDR3 region is CATSRDAYGYTF. The CDR3 bases are TGTGCCACCAGCAGGGACGCTTATGGCTACACCTTC. Based on the CDR3 plus reference TRBV15 and TRBJ1-2, the full variable domain is DAMVIQNPRYQVTQFGKPVTLSCSQTLNHNVMYWYQQKSSQAPKLLFHYYDKDFNNEADTPDNFQSRRPNTSFCFLDIRSPGLGDTAMYLCATSRDAYGYTFGSGTRLTVV.

The chain uses TRBV7-2 and TRBJ2-1; D unclear. There are 13 residues in the CDR3. Trimming pared 2 bases from V and 9 bases from J, leaving 11 bases between. Germline V CDR1 and CDR2: SGHTA, FQGNSA. The CDR3 sequence is CASSLLLDGEQFF. The CDR3 DNA reads TGTGCCAGCAGCTTATTGTTAGATGGTGAGCAGTTCTTC.

V gene TRBV6-5 combines with J gene TRBJ2-3; D uncertain. Germline V CDR1 and CDR2: MNHEY, SVGAGI. The ends were cut back, 10 bases at V and 5 bases at J, with 10 bases in the middle. The CDR3 sequence is 11 residues long. The CDR3 loop reads CATQLLDTQYF. The CDR3 DNA reads as TGTGCCACCCAATTACTAGATACGCAGTATTTT.

The chain joins TRBV2 to TRBJ2-3, with D uncertain. Germline V CDR1 and CDR2: SNHLY, FYNNEI. The CDR3 sequence is 14 residues long. The V end lost 7 bases, the J end lost 2 bases, and 13 bases lay between the germline ends. The CDR3 is CASIPGRYTDTQYF. The DNA for the CDR3 is TGTGCCAGCATACCAGGCCGATACACAGATACGCAGTATTTT. Supplemented by reference TRBV2 and TRBJ2-3, the full variable domain reads EPEVTQTPSHQVTQMGQEVILRCVPISNHLYFYWYRQILGQKVEFLVSFYNNEISEKSEIFDDQFSVERPDGSNFTLKIRSTKLEDSAMYFCASIPGRYTDTQYFGPGTRLTVL.

This clone occurred many times. The chain uses TRBV19 and TRBJ2-1; 15 bases are a match to TRBD2. V lost 5 bases and J lost 8; bases outside the gene matches: 10. This CDR3 has 17 amino acids. Per germline, CDR1 LNHDA and CDR2 SQIVND (reference sequence). The CDR3 loop reads CASSGRTSGRAEHEQFF. The CDR3 DNA reads as TGTGCCAGTAGTGGCCGGACTAGCGGGAGGGCCGAGCATGAGCAGTTCTTC. Complete variable domain (other parts from reference TRBV19 and TRBJ2-1): DGGITQSPKYLFRKEGQNVTLSCEQNLNHDAMYWYRQDPGQGLRLIYYSQIVNDFQKGDIAEGYSVSREKKESFPLTVTSAQKNPTAFYLCASSGRTSGRAEHEQFFGPGTRLTVL.

V and J are TRBV7-2 and TRBJ1-1, with D hard to call. The CDR3 length is 13 residues. CDR1 SGHTA and CDR2 FQGNSA come from the germline V gene. Trimming pared 3 bases from V and 0 bases from J, leaving 5 bases between. CDR3 loop: CASSFWMNTEAFF. Written as DNA, the CDR3 is TGTGCCAGCAGCTTTTGGATGAACACTGAAGCTTTCTTT.